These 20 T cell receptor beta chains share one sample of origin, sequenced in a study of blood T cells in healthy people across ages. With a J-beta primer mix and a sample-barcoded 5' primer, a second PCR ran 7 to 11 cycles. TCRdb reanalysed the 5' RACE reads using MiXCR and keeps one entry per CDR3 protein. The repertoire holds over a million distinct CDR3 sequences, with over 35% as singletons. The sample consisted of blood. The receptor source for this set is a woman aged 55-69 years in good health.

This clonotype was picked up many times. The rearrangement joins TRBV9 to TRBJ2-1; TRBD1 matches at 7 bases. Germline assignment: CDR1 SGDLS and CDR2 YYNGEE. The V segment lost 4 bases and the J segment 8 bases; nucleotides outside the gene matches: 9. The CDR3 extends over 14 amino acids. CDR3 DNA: TGTGCCAGCAGCTTAGCGACAGGGAGCGATGAGCAGTTCTTC. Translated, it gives CASSLATGSDEQFF.

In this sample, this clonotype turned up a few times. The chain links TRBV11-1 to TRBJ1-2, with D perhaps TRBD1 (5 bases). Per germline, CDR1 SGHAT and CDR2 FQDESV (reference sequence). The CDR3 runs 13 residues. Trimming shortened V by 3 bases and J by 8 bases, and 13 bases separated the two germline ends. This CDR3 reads CASSLGGERGYTF. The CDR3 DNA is TGTGCCAGCAGCTTGGGAGGGGAGCGCGGCTACACCTTC. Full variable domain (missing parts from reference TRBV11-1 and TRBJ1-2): EAEVAQSPRYKITEKSQAVAFWCDPISGHATLYWYRQILGQGPELLVQFQDESVVDDSQLPKDRFSAERLKGVDSTLKIQPAELGDSAMYLCASSLGGERGYTFGSGTRLTVV.

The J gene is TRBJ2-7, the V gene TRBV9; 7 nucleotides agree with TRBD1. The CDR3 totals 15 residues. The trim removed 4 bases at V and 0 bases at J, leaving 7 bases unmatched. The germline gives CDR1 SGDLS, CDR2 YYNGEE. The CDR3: CASSPPGTDSYEQYF. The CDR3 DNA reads TGTGCCAGCAGCCCCCCCGGGACAGACTCCTACGAGCAGTACTTC. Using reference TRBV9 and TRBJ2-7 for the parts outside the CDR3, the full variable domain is DSGVTQTPKHLITATGQRVTLRCSPRSGDLSVYWYQQSLDQGLQFLIQYYNGEERAKGNILERFSAQQFPDLHSELNLSSLELGDSALYFCASSPPGTDSYEQYFGPGTRLTVT.

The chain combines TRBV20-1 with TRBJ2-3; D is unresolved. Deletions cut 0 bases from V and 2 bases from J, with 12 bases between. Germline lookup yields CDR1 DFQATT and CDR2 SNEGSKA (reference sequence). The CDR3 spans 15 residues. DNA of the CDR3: TGCAGTGCTAGAGATTACTCTGCCTTCACAGATACGCAGTATTTT. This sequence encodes CSARDYSAFTDTQYF.

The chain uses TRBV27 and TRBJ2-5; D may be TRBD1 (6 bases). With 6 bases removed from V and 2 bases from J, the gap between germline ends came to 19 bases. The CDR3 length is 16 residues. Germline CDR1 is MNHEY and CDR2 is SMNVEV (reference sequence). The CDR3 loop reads CASRHQTTGLQETQYF. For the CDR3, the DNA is TGTGCCAGCAGACACCAAACAACAGGGCTGCAAGAGACCCAGTACTTC.

This chain's CDR3 is CSVDPGLGGYTF. Written as DNA, the CDR3 is TGCAGCGTTGATCCGGGCCTCGGGGGCTACACCTTC. The V and J genes are TRBV29-1 and TRBJ1-2; D not resolved. V was pared by 3 bases and J by 8 bases, with 13 bases between. Germline assignment: CDR1 SQVTM and CDR2 ANQGSEA. There are 12 residues in the CDR3.

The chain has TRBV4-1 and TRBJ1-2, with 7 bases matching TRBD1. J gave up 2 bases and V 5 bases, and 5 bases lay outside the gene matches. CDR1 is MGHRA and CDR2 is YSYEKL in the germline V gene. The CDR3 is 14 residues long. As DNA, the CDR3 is TGCGCCAGCAGCTACCCGGACAGGAACTATGGCTACACCTTC. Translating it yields CASSYPDRNYGYTF.

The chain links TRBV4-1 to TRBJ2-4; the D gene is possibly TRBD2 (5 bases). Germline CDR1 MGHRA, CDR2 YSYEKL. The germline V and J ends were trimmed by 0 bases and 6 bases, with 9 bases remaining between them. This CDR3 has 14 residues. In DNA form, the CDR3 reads TGCGCCAGCAGCCAAGATCCGGACTTAAACATTCAGTACTTC. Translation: CASSQDPDLNIQYF.

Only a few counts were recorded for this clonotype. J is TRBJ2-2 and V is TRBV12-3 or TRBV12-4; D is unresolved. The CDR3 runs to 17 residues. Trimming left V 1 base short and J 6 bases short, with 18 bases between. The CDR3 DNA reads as TGTGCCAGCAGTTTAGGTCTGGTAGACTCCCAATCCGGGGAGCTGTTTTTT. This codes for CASSLGLVDSQSGELFF.

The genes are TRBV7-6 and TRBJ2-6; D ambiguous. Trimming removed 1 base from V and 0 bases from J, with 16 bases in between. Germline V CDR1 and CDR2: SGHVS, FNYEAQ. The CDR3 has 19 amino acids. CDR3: CASSLERVLDSSGANVLTF. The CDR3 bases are TGTGCCAGCAGCTTAGAAAGGGTCCTCGATAGCTCTGGGGCCAACGTCCTGACTTTC.

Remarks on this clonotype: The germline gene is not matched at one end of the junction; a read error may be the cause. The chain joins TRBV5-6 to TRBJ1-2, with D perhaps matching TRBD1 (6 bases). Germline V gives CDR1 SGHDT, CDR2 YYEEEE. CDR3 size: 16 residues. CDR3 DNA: TGTGCCAGCAGCTTGGACAGGGCGCGTGCTAACTATGGCTATACCTTC. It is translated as CASSLDRARANYGYTF.

Written as DNA, the CDR3 is TGTGCCAGCAGCCAAGACTATGGCAGTTACAATGAGCAGTTCTTC. Translation: CASSQDYGSYNEQFF. The chain recombines TRBV4-2 with TRBJ2-1; no firm D call. This CDR3 has 15 amino acids. Trimming cost V 0 bases and J 4 bases, with 10 bases left between them. CDR1 is LGHNA, CDR2 YNFKEQ, per germline.

The CDR3 DNA reads TGCGCCAGCAGCCACCAACCGGGACAGAGAAGGAACACTGAAGCTTTCTTT. This codes for CASSHQPGQRRNTEAFF. V usage is TRBV4-1 and J usage is TRBJ1-1; 7 nucleotides agree with TRBD1. V was clipped by 3 bases and J by 1 base; unmatched bases: 11. Germline lookup yields CDR1 MGHRA and CDR2 YSYEKL. This CDR3 is 17 amino acids long.

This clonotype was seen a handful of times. CDR3 protein: CSASPRLEAYSNQPQHF. Written as DNA, the CDR3 is TGCAGTGCTAGCCCCCGCCTAGAGGCTTATAGCAATCAGCCCCAGCATTTT. V and J are TRBV20-1 and TRBJ1-5; D is unclear. Trimming shortened V by 3 bases and J by 0 bases, and 18 bases separated the two germline ends. This CDR3 has 17 residues. Germline V gene sequence: CDR1 DFQATT, CDR2 SNEGSKA (reference sequence).

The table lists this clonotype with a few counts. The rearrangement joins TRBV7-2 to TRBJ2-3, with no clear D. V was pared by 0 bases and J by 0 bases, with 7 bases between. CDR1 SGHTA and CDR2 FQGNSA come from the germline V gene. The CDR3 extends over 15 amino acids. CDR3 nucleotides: TGTGCCAGCAGCTTAGCGAAAGGGAGCACAGATACGCAGTATTTT. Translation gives CASSLAKGSTDTQYF.

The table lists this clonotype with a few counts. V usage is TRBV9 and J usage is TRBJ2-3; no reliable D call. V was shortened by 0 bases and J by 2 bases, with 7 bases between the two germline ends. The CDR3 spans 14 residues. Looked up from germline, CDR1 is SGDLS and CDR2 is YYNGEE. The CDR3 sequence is CASSVGPITDTQYF. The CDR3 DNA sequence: TGTGCCAGCAGCGTAGGCCCGATCACAGATACGCAGTATTTT.

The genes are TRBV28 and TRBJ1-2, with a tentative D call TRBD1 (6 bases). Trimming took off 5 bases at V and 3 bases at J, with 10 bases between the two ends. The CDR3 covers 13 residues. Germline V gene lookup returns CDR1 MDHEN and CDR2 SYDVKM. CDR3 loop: CASSRRQDYGYTF. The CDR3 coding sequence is TGTGCCAGCAGTCGGAGACAGGACTATGGCTACACCTTC.

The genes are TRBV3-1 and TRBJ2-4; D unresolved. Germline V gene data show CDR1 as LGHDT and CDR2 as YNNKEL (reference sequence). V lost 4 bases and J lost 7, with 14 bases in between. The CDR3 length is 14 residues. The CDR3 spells CASSPSAASNIQYF. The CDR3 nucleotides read TGTGCCAGCAGCCCCTCGGCCGCTTCCAACATTCAGTACTTC.

CDR3 nucleotide sequence: TGTGCCAGCAGACTAGCGGGCACTTTGAATGAGCAGTACTTC. Its protein is CASRLAGTLNEQYF. V gene TRBV12-3 or TRBV12-4 combines with J gene TRBJ2-5; 9 positions agree with TRBD2. V lost 6 bases and J lost 11; bases outside the gene matches: 13. The CDR3 extends over 14 amino acids.

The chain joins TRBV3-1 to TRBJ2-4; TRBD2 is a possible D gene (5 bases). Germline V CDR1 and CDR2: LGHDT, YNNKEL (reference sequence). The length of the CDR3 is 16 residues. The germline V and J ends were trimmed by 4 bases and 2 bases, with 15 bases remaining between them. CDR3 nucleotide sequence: TGTGCCAGCAGCCCTCGACTACGACTATCCAAAAACATTCAGTACTTC. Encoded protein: CASSPRLRLSKNIQYF.